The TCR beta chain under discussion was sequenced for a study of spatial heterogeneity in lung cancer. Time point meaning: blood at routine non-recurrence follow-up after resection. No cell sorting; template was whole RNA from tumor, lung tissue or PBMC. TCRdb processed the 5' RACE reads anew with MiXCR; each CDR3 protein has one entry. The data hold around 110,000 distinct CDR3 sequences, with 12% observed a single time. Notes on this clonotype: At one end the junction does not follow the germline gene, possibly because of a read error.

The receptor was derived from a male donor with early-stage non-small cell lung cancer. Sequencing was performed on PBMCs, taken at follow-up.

In DNA form, the CDR3 reads TGCGCTAGCAAGGAGAGAGATACGCAGTATTTT. Translated, it gives CASKERDTQYF. V is TRBV5-1 and J is TRBJ2-3; D unclear. Germline loops: CDR1 SGHRS, CDR2 YFSETQ. The CDR3 has 11 residues.